This TCR beta chain was sequenced in a study of T cells in Graves' hyperthyroidism and ophthalmopathy. CDR1 SNHLY and CDR2 FYNNEI come from the germline V gene. CDR3 size: 15 residues. V lost 7 bases and J lost 4; bases outside the gene matches: 5. This clonotype was found many times. Exclusions: uncontrolled infection, other autoimmune disease, pregnancy, lactation. RNA transcripts provided the source from which TCR beta CDR3 regions were amplified. The primer set for the first-round RT-PCR of the TCR CDR3 was HTBI. One entry per CDR3 protein, called by TCRdb with MiXCR from the multiplex PCR reads. The data contain 450,000 to 600,000 distinct CDR3 sequences, roughly 15% of them singletons.

The sequenced material came from blood. V gene TRBV2 combines with J gene TRBJ2-1, with 12 positions matching TRBD2. This clonotype was obtained from a woman in her thirties or forties with Graves' hyperthyroidism. The CDR3 sequence: CASTYLAGGYNEQFF. DNA of the CDR3: TGTGCCAGCACTTATCTAGCGGGAGGGTACAATGAGCAGTTCTTC.